This note documents a single T cell receptor (beta chain) sequence. The sample is drawn from a study of T cell changes during pregnancy in multiple sclerosis. Profiling relied on immunoSEQ multiplex PCR, and the TCRdb table lists in-frame clones only, not all of them. The sample has about 58,000 clones, about 90% seen once. The germline gives CDR1 SGHTA, CDR2 FQGNSA. There are 13 residues in the CDR3. The J segment lost 4 bases and the V segment lost 7 bases, leaving 5 bases of the junction unmatched. The clonotype was recovered from a female donor in good health, enrolled as a control in a pregnancy study. The chain uses TRBV7-2 and TRBJ2-5; 8 bases are shared with TRBD2. The sequencing here drew on CD4+ T cells from peripheral blood mononuclear cells, taken after pregnancy. CDR3 residues: CASKSGGPETQYF. The CDR3 coding sequence is TGTGCCAGCAAGTCGGGGGGGCCAGAGACCCAGTACTTC.